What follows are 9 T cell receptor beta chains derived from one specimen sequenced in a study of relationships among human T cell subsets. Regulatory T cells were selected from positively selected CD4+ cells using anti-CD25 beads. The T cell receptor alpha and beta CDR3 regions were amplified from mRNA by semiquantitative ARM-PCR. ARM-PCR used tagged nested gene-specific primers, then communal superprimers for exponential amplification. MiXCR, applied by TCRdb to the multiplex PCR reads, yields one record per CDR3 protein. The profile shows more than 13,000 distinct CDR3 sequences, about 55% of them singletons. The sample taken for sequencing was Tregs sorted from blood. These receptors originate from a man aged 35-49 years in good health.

CDR3 sequence reads: CASSLGTRVGSPLHF. The CDR3 DNA sequence: TGTGCCAGCAGCTTGGGCACGAGGGTAGGATCACCCCTCCACTTT. The chain is built from TRBV5-6 and TRBJ1-6; D is unclear. This CDR3 is 15 amino acids long. Trimming pared 0 bases from V and 10 bases from J, leaving 14 bases between. CDR1 is SGHDT, CDR2 YYEEEE, per germline.

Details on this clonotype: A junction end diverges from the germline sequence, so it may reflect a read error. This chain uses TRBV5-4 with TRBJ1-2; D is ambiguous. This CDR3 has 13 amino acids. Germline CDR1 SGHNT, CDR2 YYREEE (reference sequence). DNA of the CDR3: TGCGCCAGCAGCTTGTACGATAACTATGGCTACACCTTC. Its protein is CASSLYDNYGYTF.

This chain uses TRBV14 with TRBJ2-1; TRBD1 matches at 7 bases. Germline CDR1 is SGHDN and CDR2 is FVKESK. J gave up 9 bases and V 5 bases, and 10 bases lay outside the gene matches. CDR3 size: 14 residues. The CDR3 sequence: CASSKQGTVFEQFF. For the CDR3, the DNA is TGTGCCAGCAGCAAACAGGGGACCGTATTTGAGCAGTTCTTC.

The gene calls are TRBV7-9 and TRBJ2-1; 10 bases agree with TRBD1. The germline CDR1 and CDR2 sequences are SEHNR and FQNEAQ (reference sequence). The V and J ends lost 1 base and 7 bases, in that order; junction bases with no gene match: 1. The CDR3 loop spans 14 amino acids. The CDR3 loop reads CASSLGGQGNEQFF. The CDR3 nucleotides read TGTGCCAGCAGCTTAGGGGGACAGGGGAATGAGCAGTTCTTC.

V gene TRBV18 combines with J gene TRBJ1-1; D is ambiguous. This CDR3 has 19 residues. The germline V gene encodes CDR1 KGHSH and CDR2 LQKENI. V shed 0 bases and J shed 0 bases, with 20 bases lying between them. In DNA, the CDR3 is TGTGCCAGCTCACCACCGCCTCCCTTCCTACGCCCCATGAACACTGAAGCTTTCTTT. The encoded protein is CASSPPPPFLRPMNTEAFF.

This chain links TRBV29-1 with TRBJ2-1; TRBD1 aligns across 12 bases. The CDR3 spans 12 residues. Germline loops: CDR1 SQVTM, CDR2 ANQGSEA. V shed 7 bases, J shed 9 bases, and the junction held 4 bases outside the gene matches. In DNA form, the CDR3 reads TGCAGCGCCGGGACAGGGGGCGCTGAGCAGTTCTTC. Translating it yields CSAGTGGAEQFF.

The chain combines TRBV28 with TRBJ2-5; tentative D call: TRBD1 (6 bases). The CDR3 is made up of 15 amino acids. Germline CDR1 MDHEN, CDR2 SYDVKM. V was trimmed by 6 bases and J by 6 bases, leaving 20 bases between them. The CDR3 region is CASSSHQGRKKTQYF. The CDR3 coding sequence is TGTGCCAGCAGCTCACATCAGGGGCGGAAAAAGACCCAGTACTTC.

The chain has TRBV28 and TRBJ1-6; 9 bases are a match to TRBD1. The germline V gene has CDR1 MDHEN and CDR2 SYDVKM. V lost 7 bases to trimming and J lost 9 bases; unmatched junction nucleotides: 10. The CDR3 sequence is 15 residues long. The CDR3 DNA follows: TGTGCCAGCATCTTCACAGGGGGCGTCGGTTCACCCCTCCACTTT. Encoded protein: CASIFTGGVGSPLHF.

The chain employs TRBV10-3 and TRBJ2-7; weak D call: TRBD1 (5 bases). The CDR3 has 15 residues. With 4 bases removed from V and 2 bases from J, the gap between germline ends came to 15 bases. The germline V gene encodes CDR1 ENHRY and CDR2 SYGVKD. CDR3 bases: TGTGCCATCAGTGGCCGGGCAGGGAAACCCTACGAGCAGTACTTC. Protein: CAISGRAGKPYEQYF.